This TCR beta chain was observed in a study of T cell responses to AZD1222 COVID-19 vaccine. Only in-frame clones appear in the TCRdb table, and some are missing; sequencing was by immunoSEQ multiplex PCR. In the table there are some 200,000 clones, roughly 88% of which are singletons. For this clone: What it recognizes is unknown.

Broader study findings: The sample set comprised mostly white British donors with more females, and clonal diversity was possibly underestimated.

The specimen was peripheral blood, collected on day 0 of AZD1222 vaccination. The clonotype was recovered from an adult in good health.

The CDR3 is CASSLTGGHTEAFF. DNA of the CDR3: TGTGCCAGCAGTTTGACAGGGGGCCACACTGAAGCTTTCTTT. This rearrangement joins TRBV28 to TRBJ1-1, with 10 bases matching TRBD1. The CDR3 contains 14 residues. Germline V gives CDR1 MDHEN, CDR2 SYDVKM. Trimming removed 3 bases from V and 3 bases from J; junction bases left unmatched: 1.